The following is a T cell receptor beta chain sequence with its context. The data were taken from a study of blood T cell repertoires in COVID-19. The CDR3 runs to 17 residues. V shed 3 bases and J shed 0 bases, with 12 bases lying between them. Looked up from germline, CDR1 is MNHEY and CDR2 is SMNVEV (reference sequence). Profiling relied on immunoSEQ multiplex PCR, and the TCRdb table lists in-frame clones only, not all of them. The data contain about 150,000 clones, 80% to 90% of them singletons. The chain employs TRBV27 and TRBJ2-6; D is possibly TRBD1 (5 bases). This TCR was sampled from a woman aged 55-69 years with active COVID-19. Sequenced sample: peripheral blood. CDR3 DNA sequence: TGTGCCAGCAGTTTGGCTCAGGGCTCCTCTGGGGCCAACGTCCTGACTTTC. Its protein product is CASSLAQGSSGANVLTF. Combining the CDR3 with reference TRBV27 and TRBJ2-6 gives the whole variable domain EAQVTQNPRYLITVTGKKLTVTCSQNMNHEYMSWYRQDPGLGLRQIYYSMNVEVTDKGDVPEGYKVSRKEKRNFPLILESPSPNQTSLYFCASSLAQGSSGANVLTFGAGSRLTVL.